This is a list of T cell receptor beta chains from one sample in a study of regulatory T cells in long-lasting Graves disease. TCRdb used MiXCR to reprocess the multiplex PCR reads, holding one entry per CDR3 protein. The sample consists of roughly 400,000 distinct CDR3 sequences, roughly a fifth of them appearing once. The source was peripheral blood mononuclear cells (PBMCs), collected when the disease was refractory, from a patient treated with antithyroid drugs. The receptors shown here come from a female donor with Graves disease. Each CDR3 is given without its conserved first and last residue.

V | CDR3
TRBV5-1 | ASTETVSNTGELF
TRBV7-9 | ASSLTGTLETQY
TRBV13 | ASSPRGARRSGYEQY
TRBV6-1 | ASSHRGLTGETQY
TRBV4-1 | ASRPPGGIGYT
TRBV14 | ASSQTSVAYNEQF
TRBV12-3/TRBV12-4 | ASSFIGGAELAGGPWGNEQF
TRBV6-1 | ASFGTESSYEQY
TRBV7-9 | ASSLVGTAQETQY
TRBV2 | ASRGDNRVTF
TRBV18 | ASSPGTGRSNYGYT
TRBV10-3 | AISAKRTGGYEQY
TRBV12-3/TRBV12-4 | ASSAGASGPSSYEQY
TRBV7-9 | ASSLALAGGAGELF
TRBV15 | ATSRERDLPGF
TRBV5-1 | ASSLPTLREQY
TRBV15 | ATSREGTAYEQY
TRBV20-1 | SARGGAAQETQY
TRBV6-1 | ASRIPGASSSYNEQF
TRBV3-1 | ASSQDPTPNYGYT
TRBV4-2 | ASSQDRSQGFHEQY
TRBV28 | ASSFDRGPGYT